One and the same sample provided the 27 T cell receptor beta chains below, sequenced in a study of T-cell reconstitution after alpha-beta-depleted transplantation in children. Preparation of the TCRbeta library involved a method that used unique molecular identifiers. Using its own MiXCR run on the PCR reads, TCRdb lists one record per CDR3 protein. The sample carries under 400,000 distinct CDR3 sequences, 23% recorded once. The specimen comprised PBMCs, mostly from graft donor cells, sampled 180 days after TCRalphabeta/CD19-depleted stem cell transplant. Receptor source: a male patient between 5 and 17 years old who had a stem cell transplant for acute lymphoblastic leukemia, so the T cells may come from the graft donor.

This clonotype turned up a few times. The rearrangement uses TRBV5-5 and TRBJ1-1; a possible D gene is TRBD1 (5 bases). This CDR3 contains 12 residues. The V and J ends lost 7 bases and 11 bases respectively, with 18 bases between them. Germline V gene lookup returns CDR1 SGHKS and CDR2 YYEKEE (reference sequence). The CDR3 here is CASQGGIRSAFF. The DNA of the CDR3 is TGTGCCAGCCAGGGCGGTATAAGAAGTGCTTTCTTT.

This clonotype was found a few times. The chain links TRBV5-1 to TRBJ2-7; D is possibly TRBD2 (6 bases). The germline gives CDR1 SGHRS, CDR2 YFSETQ. CDR3 length: 13 residues. V was cut by 5 bases and J by 6 bases, with 15 bases left in between. CDR3 bases: TGCGCCAGCAGGCCGGGATTAGCGGCCGAGCAGTACTTC. The encoded protein is CASRPGLAAEQYF.

CDR3: CASSFSGGDGYEQYF. Here the CDR3 DNA reads TGTGCCAGCAGCTTCTCAGGCGGGGACGGATACGAGCAGTACTTC. The V gene is TRBV7-8, the J gene TRBJ2-7, with TRBD2 as a possible D gene (6 bases). Germline lookup yields CDR1 SGHVS and CDR2 FQNEAQ. This CDR3 has 15 residues. Between the trimmed V and J ends, which lost 3 bases and 4 bases, there was a span of 16 bases.

This clonotype was picked up a small number of times. The V call is TRBV5-1, the J call TRBJ2-3; 12 bases map to TRBD2. With 2 bases clipped from V and 5 bases from J, the junction kept 3 bases outside the gene matches. The germline CDR1 and CDR2 sequences are SGHRS and YFSETQ. There are 15 residues in the CDR3. CDR3 sequence reads: CASSLPSGREDTQYF. DNA for the CDR3: TGCGCCAGCAGCTTACCTAGCGGGAGGGAAGATACGCAGTATTTT.

This chain links TRBV5-5 with TRBJ2-3; D gene ambiguous. The germline V gene has CDR1 SGHKS and CDR2 YYEKEE (reference sequence). The V gene lost 5 bases and the J gene lost 3 bases, with 13 bases spanning the gap. This CDR3 spans 14 amino acids. This CDR3 is CASRAWVGTDTQYF. As DNA, the CDR3 is TGTGCCAGCAGGGCGTGGGTGGGAACAGATACGCAGTATTTT.

The chain employs TRBV6-5 and TRBJ2-5, with D possibly matching TRBD2 (7 bases). V was clipped by 4 bases and J by 7 bases, with 19 bases between them. The CDR3 is 15 residues long. The germline gives CDR1 MNHEY, CDR2 SVGAGI. CDR3 nucleotide sequence: TGTGCCAGCAGTTTTGGGAGGGGGGGAGGGGGGACCCAGTACTTC. Amino acids: CASSFGRGGGGTQYF.

The V call is TRBV5-1, the J call TRBJ2-1, with 9 bases identical to TRBD2. Trimming at V came to 3 bases and at J to 8 bases, leaving 12 bases not matched to a gene. CDR1 and CDR2 from the germline V gene are SGHRS and YFSETQ. The CDR3 sequence is 16 residues long. Here the CDR3 DNA reads TGCGCCAGCAGCTACCGACTAGCGGAAGGGCCGCATGAGCAGTTCTTC. Translated: CASSYRLAEGPHEQFF.

A few counts support this clonotype. V usage is TRBV20-1 and J usage is TRBJ2-5, with D uncertain. Germline CDR1 reads DFQATT; CDR2 reads SNEGSKA (reference sequence). This CDR3 is built from 15 residues. V shed 2 bases and J shed 4 bases, with 17 bases lying between them. For the CDR3, the DNA is TGCAGTGCTAGAAGGCCCCTATCGCGTGGAGAGACCCAGTACTTC. Its translation: CSARRPLSRGETQYF.

V is TRBV4-2 and J is TRBJ2-2; TRBD2 aligns across 13 bases. V trimming: 4 bases; J trimming: 5 bases; junction bases outside the gene matches: 10. This CDR3 comprises 18 residues. The germline CDR1 and CDR2 sequences are LGHNA and YNFKEQ. CDR3 sequence (DNA): TGTGCCAGCAGCCCAAACCTACTAGCGGGAGGGGGGACCGGGGAGCTGTTTTTT. Its translation is CASSPNLLAGGGTGELFF.

This clonotype was observed a few times. The V call is TRBV7-9, the J call TRBJ2-3, with a possible D match to TRBD2 (5 bases). CDR3 size: 14 residues. Germline V CDR1 and CDR2: SEHNR, FQNEAQ (reference sequence). V was shortened by 0 bases and J by 5 bases, with 9 bases between the two germline ends. CDR3 nucleotides: TGTGCCAGCAGCTTAGCGGGAGAAGGAGATACGCAGTATTTT. Translating gives CASSLAGEGDTQYF.

The CDR3 sequence is CSVDGKNTGELFF. CDR3 nucleotide sequence: TGCAGCGTTGACGGGAAAAACACCGGGGAGCTGTTTTTT. The chain links TRBV29-1 to TRBJ2-2; D possibly corresponds to TRBD2 (5 bases). V was clipped by 3 bases and J by 2 bases, with 7 bases between them. The CDR3 has 13 amino acids. Germline V lookup: CDR1 SQVTM, CDR2 ANQGSEA.

This rearrangement joins TRBV6-5 to TRBJ2-7, with 7 bases lining up with TRBD1. The CDR3 totals 17 residues. V was clipped by 0 bases and J by 1 base; unmatched bases: 9. In germline, CDR1 is MNHEY, CDR2 SVGAGI. The CDR3 protein is CASSYSAGGLGSYEQYF. As DNA, the CDR3 is TGTGCCAGCAGTTACTCGGCAGGGGGATTAGGTTCCTACGAGCAGTACTTC.

This chain uses TRBV6-1 with TRBJ2-7; D is possibly TRBD1 (6 bases). Trimming took off 6 bases at V and 4 bases at J, with 16 bases between the two ends. Germline V gene data show CDR1 as MNHNS and CDR2 as SASEGT. The CDR3 sequence is 14 residues long. The CDR3 coding sequence is TGTGCCAGCAGGACACAGGGAGTCGGGTACGAGCAGTACTTC. Residues: CASRTQGVGYEQYF.

In its sample, this clonotype was seen a few times. The chain uses TRBV4-1 and TRBJ2-1; TRBD2 matches at 14 bases. Germline V gives CDR1 MGHRA, CDR2 YSYEKL. The CDR3 length is 19 residues. V lost 2 bases to trimming and J lost 6 bases; unmatched junction nucleotides: 12. CDR3: CASSQRSLTSGRAANEQFF. In DNA form, the CDR3 reads TGCGCCAGCAGCCAAAGGAGCCTGACTAGCGGGAGGGCGGCCAATGAGCAGTTCTTC.

The chain recombines TRBV11-2 with TRBJ2-5, with D unclear. The CDR3 has 14 amino acids. From germline, CDR1 is SGHAT and CDR2 FQNNGV. V was cut by 1 base and J by 6 bases, with 12 bases left in between. As DNA, the CDR3 is TGTGCCAGCAGCTTAGTTGGGCGTTCGAAGACCCAGTACTTC. Amino acid sequence: CASSLVGRSKTQYF. Using reference TRBV11-2 and TRBJ2-5 for the parts outside the CDR3, the full variable domain is EAGVAQSPRYKIIEKRQSVAFWCNPISGHATLYWYQQILGQGPKLLIQFQNNGVVDDSQLPKDRFSAERLKGVDSTLKIQPAKLEDSAVYLCASSLVGRSKTQYFGPGTRLLVL.

This clonotype was counted a few times. The chain joins TRBV20-1 to TRBJ2-7; no clear D. This CDR3 has 15 amino acids. The germline CDR1 and CDR2 sequences are DFQATT and SNEGSKA (reference sequence). V lost 6 bases, J lost 0 bases, and 18 bases lay in between. CDR3 in DNA: TGCAGTGCCCCGGTCCTGCTGGAGTTCTCCTACGAGCAGTACTTC. As protein: CSAPVLLEFSYEQYF.

The sample holds a few counts of this clonotype. The V call is TRBV15, the J call TRBJ2-7; 7 bases agree with TRBD1. Trimming cost V 0 bases and J 2 bases; bases outside gene matches: 4. Germline CDR1 is LNHNV and CDR2 is YYDKDF (reference sequence). CDR3 length: 15 amino acids. The CDR3 reads CATSREGTVAYEQYF. CDR3 sequence (DNA): TGTGCCACCAGCAGAGAAGGGACAGTAGCCTACGAGCAGTACTTC.

The chain joins TRBV9 to TRBJ2-1, with D uncertain. From germline, CDR1 is SGDLS and CDR2 YYNGEE. The CDR3 totals 17 residues. Deletions cut 3 bases from V and 1 base from J, with 17 bases between. CDR3 nucleotide sequence: TGTGCCAGCAGCGATGCTTTGAGCCTACCGTCCTACAATGAGCAGTTCTTC. Its protein is CASSDALSLPSYNEQFF.

The gene calls are TRBV4-1 and TRBJ2-3; possible D gene TRBD2, 6 bases. The CDR3 consists of 18 residues. V lost 0 bases and J 1 base, leaving 17 bases between the germline ends. Germline CDR1 is MGHRA and CDR2 is YSYEKL. CDR3 in amino acids: CASSQDGGTGEGTDTQYF. The CDR3, as DNA: TGCGCCAGCAGCCAAGATGGGGGAACGGGAGAGGGCACAGATACGCAGTATTTT.

The chain carries TRBV12-3 or TRBV12-4 and TRBJ1-1; D might be TRBD1 (5 bases). The germline V and J ends were trimmed by 5 bases and 3 bases, with 10 bases remaining between them. The length of the CDR3 is 13 residues. Here the CDR3 DNA reads TGTGCCAGCAGTAACCAGGGTTACACTGAAGCTTTCTTT. As protein: CASSNQGYTEAFF.

The V gene is TRBV28, the J gene TRBJ2-1; TRBD2 is a possible D gene (6 bases). The CDR3 has 17 residues. V dropped 2 bases and J dropped 5 bases, with 19 bases sitting between them. Germline V gene lookup returns CDR1 MDHEN and CDR2 SYDVKM. As DNA, the CDR3 is TGTGCCAGCAGTTTACTGACAGACGGGGGATCGGACAATGAGCAGTTCTTC. This codes for CASSLLTDGGSDNEQFF.

The chain uses TRBV4-1 and TRBJ2-7, with D maybe TRBD2 (5 bases). Germline CDR1 MGHRA, CDR2 YSYEKL. V lost 5 bases and J lost 0, with 17 bases in between. The CDR3 contains 16 residues. CDR3 protein: CASSSRMGAGSYEQYF. Written as DNA, the CDR3 is TGCGCCAGCAGCTCCAGGATGGGAGCTGGCTCCTACGAGCAGTACTTC.

The sample holds a few counts of this clonotype. The V gene is TRBV7-8, the J gene TRBJ2-4, with no clear D. V was pared by 2 bases and J by 7 bases, with 12 bases between. CDR1 and CDR2 from the germline V gene are SGHVS and FQNEAQ. The CDR3 consists of 14 residues. The CDR3 is CASSLQLPWNIQYF. The DNA of the CDR3 is TGTGCCAGCAGCTTACAACTACCGTGGAACATTCAGTACTTC.

This clonotype was seen a few times. The chain recombines TRBV2 with TRBJ2-7; D may correspond to TRBD1 or TRBD2 (5 bases each). Germline V gene lookup returns CDR1 SNHLY and CDR2 FYNNEI. Trimming shortened V by 3 bases and J by 0 bases, and 12 bases separated the two germline ends. The CDR3 is 15 amino acids. CDR3 nucleotides: TGTGCCAGCAGTGAGAATCGGGGCCGCTCCTACGAGCAGTACTTC. This translates into CASSENRGRSYEQYF. Combining the CDR3 with reference TRBV2 and TRBJ2-7 gives the whole variable domain EPEVTQTPSHQVTQMGQEVILRCVPISNHLYFYWYRQILGQKVEFLVSFYNNEISEKSEIFDDQFSVERPDGSNFTLKIRSTKLEDSAMYFCASSENRGRSYEQYFGPGTRLTVT.

This clonotype was detected only a few times. The V and J genes are TRBV2 and TRBJ2-1; D gene ambiguous. The CDR3 loop spans 13 amino acids. CDR1 and CDR2 from the germline V gene are SNHLY and FYNNEI. Deletions cut 7 bases from V and 4 bases from J, with 11 bases between. The CDR3 DNA reads TGTGCCAGCAAGGAGACATATTACAATGAGCAGTTCTTC. Its protein is CASKETYYNEQFF.

Only a few counts were recorded for this clonotype. The chain couples TRBV7-8 to TRBJ2-5; 8 bases are shared with TRBD1. The CDR3 has 13 residues. Germline CDR1 and CDR2: SGHVS and FQNEAQ. J gave up 2 bases and V 6 bases, and 2 bases lay outside the gene matches. CDR3 bases: TGTGCCAGCAGTAACAGGGGGCAAGAGACCCAGTACTTC. It specifies CASSNRGQETQYF.

The chain couples TRBV7-9 to TRBJ2-7, with D possibly TRBD2 on 6 matching bases. The CDR3 loop spans 16 amino acids. Germline CDR1 is SEHNR and CDR2 is FQNEAQ (reference sequence). Trimming shortened V by 5 bases and J by 7 bases, and 24 bases separated the two germline ends. The CDR3 DNA is TGTGCCAGCAGCCTCCTAAGGCTCCTAGCTGCGGGGGAGCAGTACTTC. It specifies CASSLLRLLAAGEQYF.